These T cell receptor beta chains were read from a single sample in a study of breast tumors, draining lymph nodes, adjacent tissues. TCRdb called the multiplex PCR reads again in MiXCR, with one record for every CDR3 protein. Of approximately 230,000 distinct CDR3 sequences listed, less than 40% are singletons. The sequenced sample was axillary lymph node tissue. The receptors come from a female donor with breast cancer. Some clones in this sample may be carry-over from other donors' samples. The CDR3 runs from the conserved cysteine through the conserved F or W. Each record gives: D gene, V gene, clone size, J gene, CDR3 DNA, CDR3 protein. A D gene is named only where the DNA matches it firmly. Expanded clones get a size class; other rows say once, few or many, or leave the size out.

>NA|TRBV7-6|many|TRBJ2-2
TGTGCCAGCAGCAAGGGACGGTCCCCTGGCACCGGGGAGCTGTTTTTT
CASSKGRSPGTGELFF
>NA|TRBV14|many|TRBJ2-7
TGTGCCAGCAGCCCCCCCTTAAGGGCCTACGAGCAGTACTTC
CASSPPLRAYEQYF
>NA|TRBV7-9|NA|TRBJ2-7
TGTGCCAGCAGCCCGAACCTTAACACCGGGGAGCAGTACTTC
CASSPNLNTGEQYF
>NA|TRBV6-5|NA|TRBJ1-5
TGTGCCAGCAGTGGGGCAGAGTATAGCAATCAGCCCCAGCATTTT
CASSGAEYSNQPQHF
>TRBD1|TRBV19|many|TRBJ2-5
TGTGCCAGTAGCATATCAAAGGGGGCGCAAGAGACCCAGTACTTC
CASSISKGAQETQYF
>TRBD1|TRBV18|many|TRBJ1-2
TGTGCCAGCTCAGGAGGACAGGGTATCGCTGGCTACACCTTC
CASSGGQGIAGYTF
>TRBD2|TRBV7-9|many|TRBJ2-3
TGTGCCAGCAGCTTAGGCGGGAGGTGGGCAGATACGCAGTATTTT
CASSLGGRWADTQYF
>NA|TRBV12-3/TRBV12-4|many|TRBJ1-2
TGTGCCAGCAGTTTAGGGGACGCCTTCAGGTATGGCTACACCTTC
CASSLGDAFRYGYTF
>NA|TRBV24-1|once|TRBJ1-6
TGTGCCACCAGTGCTTCAGGCTTTAGTTCACCCCTCCACTTT
CATSASGFSSPLHF
>NA|TRBV2|many|TRBJ2-6
TGTGCCAGCAAAAGAGACGAACAGCCCCACTCTGGGGCCAACGTCCTGACTTTC
CASKRDEQPHSGANVLTF
>TRBD2|TRBV20-1|many|TRBJ2-1
TGCAGTGCTAGAGATTTACTAGCGGGAGTGGGGAATGAGCAGTTCTTC
CSARDLLAGVGNEQFF
>NA|TRBV24-1|many|TRBJ1-5
TGTGCCACCCAGCAACGAGGGAATCAGCCCCAGCATTTT
CATQQRGNQPQHF
>TRBD2|TRBV24-1|many|TRBJ2-3
TGTGCCACCAGTGATGACGAGCGGGAGTGGAATACGCAGTATTTT
CATSDDEREWNTQYF
>TRBD2|TRBV20-1|many|TRBJ2-2
TGCAGTGCTAGAGAACGGACTAGCGGGAGTATCACCGGGGAGCTGTTTTTT
CSARERTSGSITGELFF
>TRBD1|TRBV7-2|NA|TRBJ2-7
TGTGCCAGCAGCCCTGGACAGGGGGTTCACGAGCAGTACTTC
CASSPGQGVHEQYF
>NA|TRBV5-1|many|TRBJ2-3
TGCGCCAGCAGCCTCTTGCCCCCTGAGCAGTATTTT
CASSLLPPEQYF
>NA|TRBV19|many|TRBJ1-2
TGTGCCAGTTCGGGCTACACCTTC
CASSGYTF
>TRBD2|TRBV2|many|TRBJ2-3
TGTGCCAGCAGCGAGTCGGGACTAGCGGGAGGGGAAGATACGCAGTATTTT
CASSESGLAGGEDTQYF
>NA|TRBV28|NA|TRBJ1-4
TGTGCCAGCAGTTCGGTTGACGGGGCTTCTAATGAAAAACTGTTTTTT
CASSSVDGASNEKLFF
>NA|TRBV15|many|TRBJ2-1
TGTGCCACCAGCAGAAGGGTTAATGAGCAGTTCTTC
CATSRRVNEQFF
>TRBD1|TRBV2|NA|TRBJ1-4
TGTGCCAGCAGTCACACTCCGGGACAGGGGGAAAAACTGTTTTTT
CASSHTPGQGEKLFF
>NA|TRBV12-3/TRBV12-4|NA|TRBJ1-5
TGTGCCAGCAGTTTAGCGGCGATGGGGTACCAAGAGACCCAGCATTTT
CASSLAAMGYQETQHF
>NA|TRBV29-1|many|TRBJ1-2
TGCAGCGCAAGACAGGTTTCCTATGGCTACACCTTT
CSARQVSYGYTF
>NA|TRBV29-1|NA|TRBJ2-1
TGCAGCGGGAGAAGGGGTGTTGAGCAGTTCTTC
CSGRRGVEQFF
>TRBD2|TRBV4-3|many|TRBJ2-1
TGCGCCAGCAGCCGGACTAGCGGGGGGGAGGGCAATGAGCAGTTCTTC
CASSRTSGGEGNEQFF
>NA|TRBV6-1|many|TRBJ2-7
TGTGCCAGCAGTGAATCGGGCAGGGGTGGCGAGCAGTACTTC
CASSESGRGGEQYF
>TRBD1|TRBV2|many|TRBJ2-5
TGTGCCAGCAGTGATATTCAGACAGGGTGGGAGACCCAGTACTTC
CASSDIQTGWETQYF
>NA|TRBV7-9|NA|TRBJ2-3
TGTGCCAGCAGCTACGCACATCCGCTAACAGATACGCAGTATTTT
CASSYAHPLTDTQYF
>NA|TRBV9|NA|TRBJ2-6
TGTGCCAGCAGCGTAGAAGGCGGAGCCAACGTCCTGACTTTC
CASSVEGGANVLTF
>NA|TRBV20-1|NA|TRBJ1-1
TGCAGTGTCGGACCCCAGGGCCTTGAAGCTTTCTTT
CSVGPQGLEAFF
>NA|TRBV2|many|TRBJ2-7
TGTGCCAGCAGAGCCGGGCCCAGCTCCTACGAGCAGTACTTC
CASRAGPSSYEQYF
>NA|TRBV9|many|TRBJ1-2
TGTGCCAGCAGCCAGACGGAATACTATGGCTACACCTTC
CASSQTEYYGYTF
>TRBD1|TRBV6-5|many|TRBJ1-4
TGTGCCAGCAGTCCCCGGGACAGGGGGCGTGAAAAACTGTTTTTT
CASSPRDRGREKLFF
>NA|TRBV20-1|many|TRBJ2-1
TGCAGTGCTAAGGGGGAGTTTCGCGATGAGCAGTTCTTC
CSAKGEFRDEQFF
>TRBD2|TRBV25-1|many|TRBJ2-7
TGTGCCAGCAGCCGGGGGGGGAGTTTCTACGAGCAGTACTTC
CASSRGGSFYEQYF
>NA|TRBV24-1|once|TRBJ1-5
TGTGCCACCAGTGATTTGCTTATAGGGCAGCCCCAGCATTTT
CATSDLLIGQPQHF
>TRBD2|TRBV5-6|NA|TRBJ2-3
TGTGCCAGCAGCTTGGTTAGCGGGATGGCGGCAGATACGCAGTATTTT
CASSLVSGMAADTQYF
>TRBD2|TRBV28|few|TRBJ2-7
TGTGCCAGCAGCCTGGGGGGGACCTTACACGAGCAGTACTTC
CASSLGGTLHEQYF
>NA|TRBV20-1|many|TRBJ1-4
TGCAGTGCTACCCGTAGAGGGGATGAAAAACTGTTTTTT
CSATRRGDEKLFF
>TRBD1|TRBV19|many|TRBJ1-5
TGTGCCAGTAGTAGAACAGGGGTTCAGAGCAATCAGCCCCAGCATTTT
CASSRTGVQSNQPQHF
>TRBD2|TRBV20-1|NA|TRBJ2-3
TGCAGTGCTATTATTAGCGGGAGTTCAGCTGCGCAGTATTTT
CSAIISGSSAAQYF
>NA|TRBV2|many|TRBJ2-1
TGTGCCAGCAGTGGAGGGCGCGGCGTTGAGCAGTTCTTC
CASSGGRGVEQFF
>NA|TRBV12-3/TRBV12-4|many|TRBJ2-1
TGTGCCAGCAGTGGGGTAGGTTCGGGCAATGAGCAGTTCTTC
CASSGVGSGNEQFF
>NA|TRBV20-1|many|TRBJ2-1
TGCAGTGCTATAATCGGGGTCAGCTCCTACAATGAGCAGTTCTTC
CSAIIGVSSYNEQFF
>TRBD2|TRBV20-1|many|TRBJ2-5
TGCAGTGCTAAGACCCCTAGCGGGGTGAAGTGGGAGACCCAGTACTTC
CSAKTPSGVKWETQYF
>TRBD2|TRBV20-1|NA|TRBJ2-1
TGCAGTGCTATCCGGACTAGCGGGGGGGCCTTTGAGCAGTTCTTC
CSAIRTSGGAFEQFF
>TRBD2|TRBV5-1|many|TRBJ2-2
TGCGCCAGCAGCCCGACTAGCGGGGCGAACACCGGGGAGCTGTTTTTT
CASSPTSGANTGELFF
>TRBD2|TRBV24-1|many|TRBJ2-1
TGTGCCACCAGTGACCCAGGCGGGGGGCGGGTAGCAGAGTCATCCTACAATGAGCAGTTCTTC
CATSDPGGGRVAESSYNEQFF
>NA|TRBV20-1|many|TRBJ1-5
TGCAGTGCTAGAGATCGAATGGCACTTGGACAGCCCCAGCATTTT
CSARDRMALGQPQHF
>NA|TRBV20-1|many|TRBJ1-6
TGCAGTGCTAGAGAACGAACCGCTTCACCCCTCCACTTT
CSARERTASPLHF
>TRBD1|TRBV6-1|NA|TRBJ1-6
TGTGCCAGCAGTGTTTCGGGACAGGGGCAATTCTATAATTCACCCCTCCACTTT
CASSVSGQGQFYNSPLHF
>NA|TRBV11-3|NA|TRBJ2-7
TGTGCCAGCAGGCTTGGGTCCGGGGGAACCTACGAGCAGTACTTC
CASRLGSGGTYEQYF
>NA|TRBV4-1|many|TRBJ1-5
TGCGCCAGCAGCCCCAGCTGGGGGAGCAATCAGCCCCAGCATTTT
CASSPSWGSNQPQHF
>NA|TRBV20-1|NA|TRBJ2-3
TGCAGTGCTAGAGCGGTGGGAACAGATACGCAGTATTTT
CSARAVGTDTQYF
>TRBD2|TRBV2|many|TRBJ2-3
TGTGCCAGCAACGGGGGGAGCACAGATACGCAGTATTTT
CASNGGSTDTQYF
>NA|TRBV6-4|NA|TRBJ2-1
TGTGCCAGCAGGGCAGGTAACCCGCCCTGGGAGCAGTTCTTC
CASRAGNPPWEQFF
>NA|TRBV6-4|many|TRBJ2-1
TGTGCCAGCAGTGAGGGCAGCTACAATGAGCAGTTCTTC
CASSEGSYNEQFF
>NA|TRBV2|many|TRBJ2-5
TGTGCCAGCAGTGAGGATCATAAAGAGACCCAGTACTTC
CASSEDHKETQYF
>NA|TRBV20-1|many|TRBJ2-2
TGCAGTGCCGACGCAGGGTTAGGGACCGGGGAGCTGTTTTTT
CSADAGLGTGELFF